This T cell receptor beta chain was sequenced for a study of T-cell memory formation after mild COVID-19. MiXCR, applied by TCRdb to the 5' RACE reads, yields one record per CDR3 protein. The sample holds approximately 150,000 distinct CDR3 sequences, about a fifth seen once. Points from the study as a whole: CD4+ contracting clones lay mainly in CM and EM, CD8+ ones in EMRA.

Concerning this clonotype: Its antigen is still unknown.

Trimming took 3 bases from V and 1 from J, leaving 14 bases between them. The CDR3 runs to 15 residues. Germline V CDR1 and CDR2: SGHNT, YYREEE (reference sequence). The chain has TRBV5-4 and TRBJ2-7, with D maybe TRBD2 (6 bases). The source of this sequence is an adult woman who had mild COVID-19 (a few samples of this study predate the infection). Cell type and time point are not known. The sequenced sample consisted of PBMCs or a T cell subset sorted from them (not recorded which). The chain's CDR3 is CASSSREAGSYEQYF. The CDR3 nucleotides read TGTGCCAGCAGCTCCAGGGAGGCGGGTTCCTACGAGCAGTACTTC.